These T cell receptor beta chains were read from a single sample in a study of human T cells and chemical hapten exposure. TCRdb re-called the RACE reads with MiXCR, one entry per CDR3 protein. The table lists tens of thousands of distinct CDR3 sequences, about 8.7% of them singletons. The specimen sequenced was whole blood. All receptors come from a female donor in good health. Some clones in this sample may be carry-over from other donors' samples. The CDR3 runs from the conserved cysteine through the conserved F or W. Fields, in order: D gene, J gene, V gene, clone size, CDR3 protein, CDR3 DNA. A D gene is named only where the DNA matches it firmly. Rows give clone size only sometimes, using once, few, many, or a class for an expanded clone.

>.|TRBJ2-1|TRBV6-1|.
CASIGANEQFF
TGTGCCAGCATAGGAGCCAATGAGCAGTTCTTC
>TRBD2|TRBJ2-3|TRBV24-1|many
CATSDLSGRAPDTQYF
TGTGCCACCAGTGATTTGAGCGGGAGGGCCCCAGATACGCAGTATTTT
>TRBD1|TRBJ1-1|TRBV5-4|few
CASTLLMGQENTEAFF
TGTGCCAGCACCCTCCTAATGGGACAGGAGAACACTGAAGCTTTCTTT
>.|TRBJ1-5|TRBV4-1|many
CASSQDLGNQPQHF
TGCGCCAGCAGCCAAGATTTAGGCAATCAGCCCCAGCATTTT
>.|TRBJ1-2|TRBV6-2/TRBV6-3|many
CASGQIYGYTF
TGTGCCAGCGGGCAGATCTATGGCTACACCTTC
>.|TRBJ1-4|TRBV4-2|.
CASSPRYWENILGEKLFF
TGTGCCAGCAGCCCAAGATATTGGGAGAACATTCTGGGGGAAAAACTGTTTTTT
>.|TRBJ1-1|TRBV6-5|few
CASRGSSNTEAFF
TGTGCCAGCAGGGGAAGTTCGAACACTGAAGCTTTCTTT
>.|TRBJ2-3|TRBV19|.
CASSMWEEDTQYF
TGTGCCAGTAGTATGTGGGAAGAGGATACGCAGTATTTT
>.|TRBJ2-3|TRBV6-2/TRBV6-3|.
CASSPAFTDTQYF
TGTGCCAGCAGCCCTGCGTTCACAGATACGCAGTATTTT
>TRBD1|TRBJ1-2|TRBV10-3|.
CAISSGTGGYTF
TGTGCCATCAGTTCCGGGACAGGTGGCTACACCTTC
>TRBD1|TRBJ2-7|TRBV28|many
CASRPAGTGIGGQYF
TGTGCCAGCAGACCAGCCGGGACAGGGATAGGTGGGCAGTACTTC
>TRBD1|TRBJ2-7|TRBV6-2/TRBV6-3|.
CASSTHRTGADEQYF
TGTGCCAGCAGCACTCACCGGACAGGGGCGGACGAGCAGTACTTC
>.|TRBJ1-6|TRBV20-1|many
CSARDSGEDSPLHF
TGCAGTGCTAGAGATTCGGGGGAAGATTCACCCCTCCACTTT
>.|TRBJ2-3|TRBV3-1|.
CASSQEARGSTDTQYF
TGTGCCAGCAGCCAAGAAGCCCGGGGGAGCACAGATACGCAGTATTTT
>.|TRBJ1-4|TRBV9|few
CASSVGGNSEKLFF
TGTGCCAGCAGCGTAGGAGGGAATAGTGAAAAACTGTTTTTT
>.|TRBJ1-5|TRBV2|few
CASSDNAAKFPHF
TGTGCCAGCAGTGATAATGCGGCCAAATTCCCACATTTT